A selection of T cell receptor beta chains follows, all from one sample in a study of cytomegalovirus exposure and HLA in healthy donors. The assay was immunoSEQ multiplex PCR, and TCRdb's table has in-frame clones only and misses some. This sample has roughly 150,000 clones, with 80% to 85% found just once. The sample taken for sequencing was PBMCs. All receptors come from a man aged 30 to 45 in good health and CMV-seropositive. Both conserved end residues are part of each CDR3. Each record gives: V gene, CDR3 protein.

>TRBV6-5
CASSQRWGEWELFF
>TRBV5-4
CASSPRDRDNYGYTF
>TRBV25-1
CASSGTGRGQPQHF
>TRBV7-3
CASSLGQSTDTQYF
>TRBV7-8
CASSLDWTGFGYTF
>TRBV6-6
CASRTDRGNGQPQHF
>TRBV6-5
CASSRGHLSNQPQHF
>TRBV20-1
CSAIGVIGRRF
>TRBV10-3
CAISSIGDSLYGYTF
>TRBV2
CASIAWVPYEQYF
>TRBV9
CASSASSGSGINYGYTF